These 14 T cell receptor beta chains originate from one sample sequenced in a study of blood T cell repertoires in COVID-19. Produced via immunoSEQ multiplex PCR; TCRdb's table is partial and in-frame only. The sample yields some 160,000 clones, roughly 80% seen once. The specimen sequenced was PBMCs or T cells enriched from blood (not recorded which). Source of these receptors: a woman between 50 and 59 years old who had recovered from COVID-19.

The chain carries TRBV9 and TRBJ2-7; D gene ambiguous. This CDR3 is 11 amino acids long. The germline V gene has CDR1 SGDLS and CDR2 YYNGEE. The V and J ends lost 0 bases and 6 bases respectively, with 4 bases between them. The CDR3 DNA sequence: TGTGCCAGCAGCGTAGACTCCGAGCAGTACTTC. Its translation: CASSVDSEQYF.

The chain employs TRBV18 and TRBJ2-1, with a tentative D call TRBD2 (5 bases). This CDR3 has 15 amino acids. Germline V gene data show CDR1 as KGHSH and CDR2 as LQKENI. V lost 3 bases and J lost 0, with 9 bases in between. The CDR3 DNA reads as TGTGCCAGCTCACCGGGCGGGCTCTCCTACAATGAGCAGTTCTTC. The encoded protein is CASSPGGLSYNEQFF.

The V gene is TRBV11-3, the J gene TRBJ1-1; TRBD1 aligns across 9 bases. Looked up from germline, CDR1 is SGHNT and CDR2 is YENEEA. The CDR3 is 15 residues long. V dropped 4 bases and J dropped 7; count of bases not matched to a gene: 10. The CDR3 DNA is TGTGCCAGCAGCTCCCCTGGGACAGGGACAGATGAAGCTTTCTTT. Translation: CASSSPGTGTDEAFF. Full variable domain (rest looked up from reference TRBV11-3 and TRBJ1-1): EAGVVQSPRYKIIEKKQPVAFWCNPISGHNTLYWYLQNLGQGPELLIRYENEEAVDDSQLPKDRFSAERLKGVDSTLKIQPAELGDSAVYLCASSSPGTGTDEAFFGQGTRLTVV.

The V and J genes are TRBV3-1 (or the pseudogene TRBV3-2) and TRBJ2-5, with TRBD2 matching 11 bases. The ends lost 7 bases at V and 3 bases at J; junction bases unmatched: 7. Germline V CDR1 and CDR2: LGHDT, YNNKEL (reference sequence). This CDR3 spans 15 amino acids. In nucleotides, the CDR3 is TGTGCCAGCAAGATACTAGCGGGAGTAAAAGAGACCCAGTACTTC. It yields the protein CASKILAGVKETQYF.

This chain links TRBV11-3 with TRBJ2-3; tentatively, D is TRBD2 (6 bases). Trimming cost V 4 bases and J 4 bases, with 12 bases left between them. This CDR3 contains 14 residues. Germline V CDR1 and CDR2: SGHNT, YENEEA. CDR3 DNA: TGTGCCAGCAGCTCCGGGCGGGGTTCAGATACGCAGTATTTT. Protein product: CASSSGRGSDTQYF.

The chain carries TRBV5-1 and TRBJ2-3; 10 positions agree with TRBD2. CDR1 and CDR2 (germline): SGHRS, YFSETQ. This CDR3 is built from 16 residues. J lost 4 bases, V lost 4 bases, and 9 bases had no gene match. CDR3 sequence reads: CASSILAGDRADTQYF. For the CDR3, the DNA is TGCGCCAGCAGCATCCTAGCGGGAGATAGGGCAGATACGCAGTATTTT.

CDR3 sequence (DNA): TGTGCCAGCAGTTTACCTACCGGGACAGGATATGGCTACACCTTC. It codes for CASSLPTGTGYGYTF. V usage is TRBV28 and J usage is TRBJ1-2; 8 nucleotides match TRBD1. The germline gives CDR1 MDHEN, CDR2 SYDVKM. V gave up 2 bases and J gave up 5 bases; unmatched junction bases: 7. CDR3 length: 15 residues.

This chain connects TRBV18 to TRBJ1-2; 7 bases agree with TRBD1. The germline V gene has CDR1 KGHSH and CDR2 LQKENI. V dropped 2 bases and J dropped 0; count of bases not matched to a gene: 3. This CDR3 is built from 15 residues. CDR3 sequence (DNA): TGTGCCAGCTCACCAGACGGGACAGCTAACTATGGCTACACCTTC. This gives the protein CASSPDGTANYGYTF.

The DNA for the CDR3 is TGTGCCAGCAGCCAGGCGGAACAGGGGAGGCATGAGCAGTTCTTC. Its protein is CASSQAEQGRHEQFF. The chain has TRBV11-3 and TRBJ2-1; the D gene is possibly TRBD1 (7 bases). Trimming shortened V by 5 bases and J by 8 bases, and 19 bases separated the two germline ends. Germline V gene sequence: CDR1 SGHNT, CDR2 YENEEA. The CDR3 has 15 amino acids.

The rearrangement joins TRBV28 to TRBJ2-7; tentative D call: TRBD1 (6 bases). Germline V lookup: CDR1 MDHEN, CDR2 SYDVKM. This CDR3 has 14 residues. Trimming removed 5 bases at V and 6 bases at J, with 17 bases between. Here the CDR3 reads CASSTRGPWGEQYF. The CDR3, as DNA: TGTGCCAGCAGTACCAGGGGCCCATGGGGCGAGCAGTACTTC. Combining the CDR3 with reference TRBV28 and TRBJ2-7 gives the whole variable domain DVKVTQSSRYLVKRTGEKVFLECVQDMDHENMFWYRQDPGLGLRLIYFSYDVKMKEKGDIPEGYSVSREKKERFSLILESASTNQTSMYLCASSTRGPWGEQYFGPGTRLTVT.

The chain is built from TRBV7-2 and TRBJ2-3; 8 bases align to TRBD2. The CDR3 covers 16 residues. After removal of 0 bases from V and 5 bases from J, the junction contained 7 bases not matched to a gene. Germline V gene data show CDR1 as SGHTA and CDR2 as FQGNSA. CDR3 nucleotide sequence: TGTGCCAGCAGCTTAGCTAGCGGGGTCTCTGGAGATACGCAGTATTTT. Its translation is CASSLASGVSGDTQYF. Full variable domain (missing parts from reference TRBV7-2 and TRBJ2-3): GAGVSQSPSNKVTEKGKDVELRCDPISGHTALYWYRQSLGQGLEFLIYFQGNSAPDKSGLPSDRFSAERTGGSVSTLTIQRTQQEDSAVYLCASSLASGVSGDTQYFGPGTRLTVL.

V gene TRBV6-2 or TRBV6-3 combines with J gene TRBJ2-3, with 11 bases aligning to TRBD2. Germline V gene lookup returns CDR1 MNHEY and CDR2 SVGEGT. V trimming: 5 bases; J trimming: 3 bases; junction bases outside the gene matches: 7. The CDR3 extends over 16 amino acids. The CDR3 here is CASSNRLAGPTDTQYF. The CDR3 bases are TGTGCCAGCAGTAATCGACTAGCGGGGCCTACAGATACGCAGTATTTT.

This rearrangement joins TRBV5-1 to TRBJ1-2; perhaps TRBD1 as D (6 bases). The ends were cut back, 4 bases at V and 8 bases at J, with 21 bases in the middle. Germline CDR1 reads SGHRS; CDR2 reads YFSETQ. The CDR3 has 15 amino acids. CDR3 protein: CASSASGTPERGYTF. CDR3 in DNA: TGCGCCAGCAGCGCATCCGGGACACCTGAGCGCGGCTACACCTTC.

The rearrangement links TRBV19 to TRBJ2-2, with 10 bases that match TRBD2. V was clipped by 2 bases and J by 6 bases; unmatched bases: 3. Germline loops: CDR1 LNHDA, CDR2 SQIVND (reference sequence). This CDR3 spans 15 amino acids. The CDR3 sequence: CASSILAGAAGELFF. CDR3 bases: TGTGCCAGTAGTATACTAGCGGGAGCCGCCGGGGAGCTGTTTTTT.